The 23 T cell receptor beta chains presented below share a single source sample, sequenced in a study of blood T cell repertoires in COVID-19. Produced via immunoSEQ multiplex PCR; TCRdb's table is partial and in-frame only. The sample includes fewer than 60,000 clones, roughly 85% of them seen just once. Specimen: peripheral blood. The origin of the receptors is a man between 70 and 80 years old with acute or convalescent COVID-19.

V usage is TRBV19 and J usage is TRBJ1-1; D call uncertain. CDR1 and CDR2 (germline): LNHDA, SQIVND (reference sequence). This CDR3 region has 13 residues. V gave up 8 bases and J gave up 0 bases, with 10 bases separating them. The CDR3 coding sequence is TGTGCCAGTGCGCGGGGTCTGAACACTGAAGCTTTCTTT. Protein product: CASARGLNTEAFF.

The rearrangement links TRBV27 to TRBJ1-1; 7 bases fit TRBD1. With 6 bases clipped from V and 3 bases from J, the junction kept 10 bases outside the gene matches. The CDR3 sequence is 15 residues long. CDR1 and CDR2 (germline): MNHEY, SMNVEV (reference sequence). Here the CDR3 DNA reads TGTGCCAGCAGGTTACAGGGGTTAGGGTACACTGAAGCTTTCTTT. Translating gives CASRLQGLGYTEAFF.

In this sample, this clone turned up a few times. The chain joins TRBV9 to TRBJ2-5; D is possibly TRBD1 (6 bases). Germline CDR1 reads SGDLS; CDR2 reads YYNGEE. Between the trimmed V and J ends, which lost 3 bases and 7 bases, there was a span of 16 bases. The CDR3 contains 14 residues. The CDR3 spells CASSEGQLPGTQYF. The CDR3 DNA follows: TGTGCCAGCAGCGAGGGACAACTGCCGGGGACCCAGTACTTC.

This clone turned up a few times. The chain uses TRBV28 and TRBJ1-6; D is unresolved. The V end lost 6 bases, the J end lost 9 bases, and 15 bases lay between the germline ends. CDR1 and CDR2 (germline): MDHEN, SYDVKM. The CDR3 runs 14 residues. CDR3 protein: CASRLGREGSPLHF. The CDR3 nucleotides are TGTGCCAGCAGACTAGGGAGGGAAGGTTCACCCCTCCACTTT.

This clone has only one observation. The gene calls are TRBV5-1 and TRBJ2-1, with a weak D call TRBD2 (5 bases). The CDR3 has 15 amino acids. Germline assignment: CDR1 SGHRS and CDR2 YFSETQ. Trimming removed 4 bases at V and 5 bases at J, with 16 bases between. The CDR3 sequence is CASSRDRRTDNEQFF. The CDR3 coding sequence is TGCGCCAGCAGCCGCGACCGACGGACTGACAATGAGCAGTTCTTC.

In this sample, this clone turned up once. The V call is TRBV21-1, the J call TRBJ2-1; the table's D call of TRBD1 was not tested on the DNA. TRBV21-1 is an annotated pseudogene. The CDR3 has 15 amino acids. The CDR3 DNA follows: TGTGCCAGCAGCAGAGACAGGAGCTCCTACAATGAGCAGTTCTTC. It yields the protein CASSRDRSSYNEQFF.

The rearrangement joins TRBV2 to TRBJ2-3, with 12 positions matching TRBD2. Germline V CDR1 and CDR2: SNHLY, FYNNEI. The CDR3 runs 16 residues. The trim removed 3 bases at V and 5 bases at J, leaving 6 bases unmatched. CDR3 nucleotides: TGTGCCAGCAGTGATATTTGGACTAGCGGGGAAGATACGCAGTATTTT. Encoded protein: CASSDIWTSGEDTQYF.

This clone was observed many times. V usage is TRBV11-2 and J usage is TRBJ1-2; D unresolved. Trimming took off 3 bases at V and 6 bases at J, with 8 bases between the two ends. The CDR3 is 12 amino acids. In germline, CDR1 is SGHAT, CDR2 FQNNGV. CDR3 coding DNA: TGTGCCAGCAGCTTTAATTCCGATGGCTACACCTTC. Translating it yields CASSFNSDGYTF.

The chain links TRBV12-3 or TRBV12-4 to TRBJ1-2; D call uncertain. V lost 6 bases, J lost 5 bases, and 7 bases lay in between. This CDR3 is built from 11 residues. Here the CDR3 DNA reads TGTGCCAGCAGCACAGATTATGGCTACACCTTC. Residues: CASSTDYGYTF.

V usage is TRBV9 and J usage is TRBJ2-2; 11 nucleotides line up with TRBD2. V gave up 4 bases and J gave up 5 bases; unmatched junction bases: 7. The CDR3 loop spans 16 amino acids. The V gene's germline CDR1 is SGDLS and CDR2 YYNGEE. DNA of the CDR3: TGTGCCAGCAGCCCAAGGACTAGCGGGTCTACCGGGGAGCTGTTTTTT. Its protein product is CASSPRTSGSTGELFF.

The rearrangement joins TRBV12-5 to TRBJ1-2, with 7 bases that match TRBD1. Germline CDR1 is LGHNT and CDR2 is FRNRAP. This CDR3 comprises 14 residues. With 6 bases clipped from V and 8 bases from J, the junction kept 12 bases outside the gene matches. CDR3 sequence reads: CASGPGADRPGYTF. The CDR3 DNA sequence: TGTGCTAGTGGCCCGGGGGCGGACAGGCCGGGCTACACCTTC.

V usage is TRBV29-1 and J usage is TRBJ1-2, with TRBD1 matching 7 bases. The CDR3 consists of 18 residues. CDR1 and CDR2 from the germline V gene are SQVTM and ANQGSEA. V gave up 3 bases and J gave up 4 bases; unmatched junction bases: 20. The CDR3 region has the DNA TGCAGCGTTGAGGCTAGTGACAAGTTTTCCCCAGGGGGCTATGGCTACACCTTC. This encodes CSVEASDKFSPGGYGYTF.

The chain has TRBV7-2 and TRBJ2-7, with TRBD2 matching 15 bases. The trim removed 4 bases at V and 6 bases at J, leaving 7 bases unmatched. The V gene's germline CDR1 is SGHTA and CDR2 FQGNSA. The CDR3 runs 16 residues. The CDR3 here is CASSSGTSGRLSEQYF. The CDR3 region has the DNA TGTGCCAGCAGCTCCGGGACTAGCGGGAGGCTTTCCGAGCAGTACTTC.

The chain couples TRBV10-1 to TRBJ2-3; TRBD2 agrees at 9 bases. The CDR3 consists of 15 residues. The junction had 7 bases not matched to a gene; V was cut back by 4 bases and J by 5 bases. Per germline, CDR1 WNHNN and CDR2 SYGVQD (reference sequence). As DNA, the CDR3 is TGCGCCAGCAGTGGAGCGGGGGGTCCCATAGATACGCAGTATTTT. This translates into CASSGAGGPIDTQYF.

CDR3 protein: CASSLGQPQHF. The DNA for the CDR3 is TGTGCCAGCAGTTTAGGCCAGCCCCAGCATTTT. The chain recombines TRBV28 with TRBJ1-5; D is unresolved. CDR1 and CDR2 (germline): MDHEN, SYDVKM. The CDR3 has 11 amino acids. V was trimmed by 2 bases and J by 7 bases, leaving 3 bases between them.

This clone was seen at least ten times. The chain recombines TRBV6-5 with TRBJ1-1; no clear D. V was shortened by 5 bases and J by 5 bases, with 15 bases between the two germline ends. This CDR3 has 14 residues. CDR1 and CDR2 from the germline V gene are MNHEY and SVGAGI. The CDR3 sequence: CASSPLRLRTEAFF. CDR3 bases: TGTGCCAGCAGTCCCTTGAGGCTCCGAACTGAAGCTTTCTTT.

This clone was found once. The rearrangement joins TRBV6-6 to TRBJ2-7; 8 bases are shared with TRBD1. V trimming: 5 bases; J trimming: 1 base; junction bases outside the gene matches: 7. The CDR3 extends over 15 amino acids. From germline, CDR1 is MNHNY and CDR2 SVGAGI (reference sequence). CDR3 region: CASSQGAGGSYEQYF. The CDR3, as DNA: TGTGCCAGCAGTCAGGGGGCAGGAGGATCCTACGAGCAGTACTTC.

J is TRBJ1-4 and V is TRBV18; 7 positions agree with TRBD1. The CDR3 consists of 14 residues. CDR1 is KGHSH and CDR2 is LQKENI in the germline V gene. With 5 bases clipped from V and 3 bases from J, the junction kept 3 bases outside the gene matches. The CDR3 DNA reads as TGTGCCAGCTCAGCGACAGGGCCTAATGAAAAACTGTTTTTT. This encodes CASSATGPNEKLFF. Full variable domain (outside the CDR3, taken from reference TRBV18 and TRBJ1-4): NAGVMQNPRHLVRRRGQEARLRCSPMKGHSHVYWYRQLPEEGLKFMVYLQKENIIDESGMPKERFSAEFPKEGPSILRIQQVVRGDSAAYFCASSATGPNEKLFFGSGTQLSVL.

The rearrangement links TRBV6-1 to TRBJ1-6; 8 positions match TRBD1. Germline V gene lookup returns CDR1 MNHNS and CDR2 SASEGT. The CDR3 runs 17 residues. V lost 4 bases and J lost 2; bases outside the gene matches: 7. CDR3 in amino acids: CASSGSRTGTYNSPLHF. CDR3 nucleotide sequence: TGTGCCAGCAGTGGCTCAAGGACAGGGACCTATAATTCACCCCTCCACTTT.

CDR3 nucleotides: TGCGCCAGCAGTCACTCGACAGGGGTTAACTACAATGAGCAGTTCTTC. Translating it yields CASSHSTGVNYNEQFF. The chain couples TRBV10-1 to TRBJ2-1; 8 bases agree with TRBD1. This CDR3 contains 16 residues. Per germline, CDR1 WNHNN and CDR2 SYGVQD (reference sequence). Trimming took 5 bases from V and 3 from J; bases not matched to a gene: 9.

This chain connects TRBV30 to TRBJ1-6; a weak D match, TRBD1 (6 bases). The CDR3 is made up of 13 amino acids. V gave up 2 bases and J gave up 9 bases, with 11 bases separating them. Germline loops: CDR1 GTSNPN, CDR2 SVGIG (reference sequence). CDR3: CAWSRDTVSPLHF. The CDR3 region has the DNA TGTGCCTGGAGTCGGGACACTGTTTCACCCCTCCACTTT.

The chain is built from TRBV5-1 and TRBJ2-7; possible D gene TRBD1, 6 bases. The CDR3 contains 14 residues. The germline gives CDR1 SGHRS, CDR2 YFSETQ. Trimming removed 0 bases at V and 4 bases at J, with 11 bases between. This chain's CDR3 is CASSLDRGSYEQYF. In DNA form, the CDR3 reads TGCGCCAGCAGCTTGGATAGGGGGAGTTACGAGCAGTACTTC.

This clone is medium-sized. This chain links TRBV21-1 with TRBJ2-5; the table calls TRBD1, which could not be checked here. TRBV21-1 is marked as a pseudogene. There are 17 residues in the CDR3. The CDR3 DNA follows: TGTGCCAGCAGCAAAGTTGGCGGGACAGGGGGCGGAGAGACCCAGTACTTC. This sequence encodes CASSKVGGTGGGETQYF.